This T cell receptor beta chain emerged from a study of blood T cells in healthy people across ages. The CDR3 runs to 14 residues. With V trimmed by 5 bases and J by 0 bases, 3 bases remained unmatched. In germline, CDR1 is DFQATT, CDR2 SNEGSKA (reference sequence). Only a few counts were recorded for this clonotype. Using a J-beta primer mix together with a sample-barcoded 5' primer, a second PCR was run for about 6 to 11 cycles. TCRdb processed the 5' RACE reads anew with MiXCR; each CDR3 protein has one entry. In the table there are about 1.8 million distinct CDR3 sequences, just under 50% of which are singletons.

This receptor was obtained from a woman in her forties in good health. The specimen was blood. This chain connects TRBV20-1 to TRBJ2-3; TRBD1 agrees at 9 bases. CDR3 DNA: TGCAGTGCTGACAGGGGGATAAGCACAGATACGCAGTATTTT. It is translated as CSADRGISTDTQYF.